Presented here are 10 T cell receptor beta chains from one specimen sequenced in a study of radiation and T cells in renal cell carcinoma. Assay used: immunoSEQ multiplex PCR; TCRdb lists only in-frame clones, some missing. The sample carries some 130,000 clones, about 81% recorded once. Noted time point: blood 2 weeks post-SBRT. Noted treatment: 15 Gy SBRT to primary tumor, nephrectomy 4 weeks later. The sequencing used blood, collected from a patient whose treatment included radiotherapy and nephrectomy. All receptors come from a woman in her sixties or seventies with renal cell carcinoma.

V and J are TRBV11-2 and TRBJ2-7; D not resolved. Germline CDR1 and CDR2: SGHAT and FQNNGV. This CDR3 is built from 18 residues. The V end was cut by 3 bases, the J end by 2 bases, with 23 bases between. This chain's CDR3 is CASSFTLATSRPTYEQYF. CDR3 coding DNA: TGTGCCAGCAGCTTTACCCTCGCGACTTCCCGCCCTACCTACGAGCAGTACTTC.

This clone came up a few times. This chain connects TRBV6-1 to TRBJ2-7; the D gene is possibly TRBD2 (7 bases). V was trimmed by 2 bases and J by 0 bases, leaving 23 bases between them. This CDR3 contains 19 residues. The V gene's germline CDR1 is MNHNS and CDR2 SASEGT. Here the CDR3 DNA reads TGTGCCAGCAGTGAATCTCGTCGTCGGGGGGCAGGGGCCTCCTACGAGCAGTACTTC. Amino acids: CASSESRRRGAGASYEQYF.

V gene TRBV19 combines with J gene TRBJ2-4; D might be TRBD2 (7 bases). This CDR3 region has 16 residues. The germline V and J ends were trimmed by 7 bases and 8 bases, with 24 bases remaining between them. Germline V gene data show CDR1 as LNHDA and CDR2 as SQIVND (reference sequence). CDR3 protein: CASTHREGGEGYIQYF. The CDR3 coding sequence is TGTGCCAGTACTCACCGAGAAGGGGGGGAGGGTTACATTCAGTACTTC.

The rearrangement uses TRBV4-1 and TRBJ1-1; D call uncertain. The CDR3 is 13 residues long. Germline loops: CDR1 MGHRA, CDR2 YSYEKL. Trimming removed 1 base from V and 1 base from J, with 4 bases in between. CDR3 amino acids: CASSQVGNTEAFF. In DNA form, the CDR3 reads TGCGCCAGCAGCCAAGTAGGGAACACTGAAGCTTTCTTT.

The V gene is TRBV6-6, the J gene TRBJ1-4; the match to TRBD1 covers 10 bases. The CDR3 totals 13 residues. CDR1 MNHNY and CDR2 SVGAGI come from the germline V gene (reference sequence). V shed 10 bases and J 6 bases; nucleotides not matched to a gene: 5. The CDR3 region is CATSGTGDEKLFF. The CDR3 coding sequence is TGTGCCACCTCAGGGACAGGGGATGAAAAACTGTTTTTT.

This clone was seen more than once but under ten times. This chain uses TRBV7-9 with TRBJ2-2; D remains unclear. The CDR3 runs 13 residues. Trimming shortened V by 4 bases and J by 1 base, and 4 bases separated the two germline ends. Germline CDR1 SEHNR, CDR2 FQNEAQ (reference sequence). The CDR3 region has the DNA TGTGCCAGCAGCTCCAAGAACACCGGGGAGCTGTTTTTT. Translating it yields CASSSKNTGELFF.

This clone was found many times. The chain carries TRBV9 and TRBJ1-1; unclear D gene. V shed 2 bases and J shed 3 bases, with 23 bases lying between them. The CDR3 contains 18 residues. Per germline, CDR1 SGDLS and CDR2 YYNGEE. The CDR3 DNA sequence: TGTGCCAGCAGCGTGTTAACAATGGTGGACGGGGAAGACACTGAAGCTTTCTTT. This codes for CASSVLTMVDGEDTEAFF.

The genes are TRBV30 and TRBJ2-7, with 8 nucleotides matching TRBD2. CDR3 length equals 14 residues. The V gene's germline CDR1 is GTSNPN and CDR2 SVGIG (reference sequence). V gave up 4 bases and J gave up 6 bases; unmatched junction bases: 11. The CDR3 region has the DNA TGTGCCTGGAACAGCGGGAGTTTCCCCTCCGAGCAGTACTTC. Its translation: CAWNSGSFPSEQYF.

The gene calls are TRBV6-6 and TRBJ2-2; 10 nucleotides align to TRBD1. CDR1 and CDR2 (germline): MNHNY, SVGAGI (reference sequence). The V and J ends lost 6 bases and 6 bases, in that order; junction bases with no gene match: 10. The CDR3 runs to 16 residues. Here the CDR3 DNA reads TGTGCCAGCAGACCTCCCGGACAGGGGGAAGCCGGGGAGCTGTTTTTT. As protein: CASRPPGQGEAGELFF.

V gene TRBV10-1 combines with J gene TRBJ2-5; D may be TRBD1 or TRBD2 (5 bases each). CDR3 size: 13 residues. Germline V gene lookup returns CDR1 WNHNN and CDR2 SYGVQD (reference sequence). V lost 0 bases, J lost 4 bases, and 6 bases lay in between. The DNA for the CDR3 is TGCGCCAGCAGTGAGTCGGGGGTAGAGACCCAGTACTTC. Amino acids: CASSESGVETQYF.